This TCR beta chain was recovered during a study of OX40 agonist ivuxolimab in advanced cancers. About the study: An anti-OX40 (CD134) antibody with agonistic activity, ivuxolimab, was administered to patients.

TCRdb keeps only in-frame clones here, not all; method: immunoSEQ multiplex PCR. This sample yields just under 60,000 clones, of which about 90% are seen a single time; 3.5% to 4% belongs to the top ten. As to this clone: Its target is not known.

Overall study results and limits: In the 0.1 to 3.0 mg/kg range, CD4+ and CD8+ blood T cells had expanded clonally by week 6.

The germline V gene encodes CDR1 SGHTA and CDR2 FQGTGA. The CDR3 sequence is 13 residues long. V was pared by 0 bases and J by 4 bases, with 4 bases between. The chain employs TRBV7-3 and TRBJ2-1; D uncertain. The receptor's source is an adult with an advanced solid tumor such as melanoma, head and neck, liver or kidney cancer. The input for sequencing was CD4+ or CD8+ T cells sorted from blood, taken in a trial of the OX40 agonist ivuxolimab. CDR3 in amino acids: CASSLTGYNEQFF. CDR3 sequence (DNA): TGTGCCAGCAGCTTAACTGGATACAATGAGCAGTTCTTC.